The clone carrying this TCR beta chain was seen ten or more times. The data are from a study of metastatic and nonmetastatic thyroid tumors. Turning to the study itself: Malignant and benign thyroid patients had repertoires compared in peripheral blood and tumor or nodule tissue.

From the PCR reads, TCRdb re-called clones with MiXCR. Of about 15,000 clones detected, 20% to 25% appear once; the ten largest clones hold 7% to 9.5%. All patients were untreated before thyroid surgery. V gave up 5 bases and J gave up 5 bases; unmatched junction bases: 6. Looked up from germline, CDR1 is SEHNR and CDR2 is FQNEAQ (reference sequence). The CDR3 runs 14 residues. This chain uses TRBV7-9 with TRBJ1-2; 9 bases fit TRBD1. This receptor was obtained from a female donor with papillary thyroid cancer or a benign thyroid nodule (not recorded which). Some clones in this sample may be carry-over from other donors' samples. Sequencing used adjacent normal tissue. This CDR3 reads CASSLDRGWYGYTF. DNA for the CDR3: TGTGCCAGCAGCCTGGACAGGGGTTGGTATGGCTACACCTTC.